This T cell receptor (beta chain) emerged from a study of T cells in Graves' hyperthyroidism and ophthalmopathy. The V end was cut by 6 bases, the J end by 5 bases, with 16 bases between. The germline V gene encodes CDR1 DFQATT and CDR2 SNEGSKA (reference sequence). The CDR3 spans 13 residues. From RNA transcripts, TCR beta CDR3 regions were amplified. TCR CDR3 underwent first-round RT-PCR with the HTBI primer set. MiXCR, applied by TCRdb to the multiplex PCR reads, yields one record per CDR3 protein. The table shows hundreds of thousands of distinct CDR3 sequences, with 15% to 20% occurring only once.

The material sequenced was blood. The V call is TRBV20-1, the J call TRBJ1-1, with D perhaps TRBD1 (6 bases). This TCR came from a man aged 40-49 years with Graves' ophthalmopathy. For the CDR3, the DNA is TGCAGTGCCCCGAGGGGGGTTAGTACTGAAGCTTTCTTT. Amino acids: CSAPRGVSTEAFF.